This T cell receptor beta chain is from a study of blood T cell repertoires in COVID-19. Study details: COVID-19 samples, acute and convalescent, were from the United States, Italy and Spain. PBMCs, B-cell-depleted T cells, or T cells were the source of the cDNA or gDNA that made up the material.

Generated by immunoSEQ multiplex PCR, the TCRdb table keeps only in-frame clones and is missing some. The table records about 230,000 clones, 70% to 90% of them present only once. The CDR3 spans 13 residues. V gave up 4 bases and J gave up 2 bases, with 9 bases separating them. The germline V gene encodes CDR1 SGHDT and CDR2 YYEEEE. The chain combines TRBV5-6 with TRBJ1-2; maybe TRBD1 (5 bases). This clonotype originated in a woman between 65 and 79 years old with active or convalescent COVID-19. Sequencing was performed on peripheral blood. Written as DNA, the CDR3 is TGTGCCAGCAGCCCCGACAGAAACTATGGCTACACCTTC. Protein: CASSPDRNYGYTF.